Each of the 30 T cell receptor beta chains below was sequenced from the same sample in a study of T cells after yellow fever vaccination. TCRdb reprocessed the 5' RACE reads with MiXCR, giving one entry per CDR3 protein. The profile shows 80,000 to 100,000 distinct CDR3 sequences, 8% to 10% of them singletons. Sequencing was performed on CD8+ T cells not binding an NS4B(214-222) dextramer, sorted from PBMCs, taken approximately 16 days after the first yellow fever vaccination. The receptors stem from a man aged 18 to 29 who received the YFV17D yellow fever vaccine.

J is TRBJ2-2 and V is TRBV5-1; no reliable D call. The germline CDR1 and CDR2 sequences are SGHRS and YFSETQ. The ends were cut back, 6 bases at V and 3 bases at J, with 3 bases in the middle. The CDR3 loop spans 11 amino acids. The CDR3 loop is CASTHTGELFF. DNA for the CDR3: TGCGCCAGCACCCACACCGGGGAGCTGTTTTTT.

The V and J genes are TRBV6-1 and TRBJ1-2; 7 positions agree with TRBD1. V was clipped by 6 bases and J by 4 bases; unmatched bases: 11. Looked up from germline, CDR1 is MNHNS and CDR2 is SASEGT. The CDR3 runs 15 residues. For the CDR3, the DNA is TGTGCCAGCAGGAAGATAGGGGGCGCGAGCTATGGCTACACCTTC. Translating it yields CASRKIGGASYGYTF.

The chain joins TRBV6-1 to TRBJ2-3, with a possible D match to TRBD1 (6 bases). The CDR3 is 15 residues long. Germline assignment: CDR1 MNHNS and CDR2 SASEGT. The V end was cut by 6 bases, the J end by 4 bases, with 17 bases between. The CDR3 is CASRLQGLTSDTQYF. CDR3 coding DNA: TGTGCCAGCAGGCTACAGGGCCTGACTTCAGATACGCAGTATTTT.

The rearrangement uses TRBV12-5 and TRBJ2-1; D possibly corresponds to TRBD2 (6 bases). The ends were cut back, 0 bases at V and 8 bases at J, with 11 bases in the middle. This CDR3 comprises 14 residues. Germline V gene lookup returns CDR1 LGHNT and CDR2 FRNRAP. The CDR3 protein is CASGLVMWGDEQFF. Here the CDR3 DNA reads TGTGCTAGTGGTTTGGTAATGTGGGGGGATGAGCAGTTCTTC.

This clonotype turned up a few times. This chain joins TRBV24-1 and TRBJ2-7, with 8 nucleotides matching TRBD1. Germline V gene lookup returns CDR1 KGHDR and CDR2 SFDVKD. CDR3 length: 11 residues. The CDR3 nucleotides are TGTGCCACCAGTGATTTGTGGGACAGGCTCGTC. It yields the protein CATSDLWDRLV.

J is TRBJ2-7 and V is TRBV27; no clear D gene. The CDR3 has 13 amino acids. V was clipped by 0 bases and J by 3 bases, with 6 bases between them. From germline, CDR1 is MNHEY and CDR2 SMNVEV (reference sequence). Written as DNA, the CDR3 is TGTGCCAGCAGTTTATCAAGGTACTACGAGCAGTACTTC. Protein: CASSLSRYYEQYF.

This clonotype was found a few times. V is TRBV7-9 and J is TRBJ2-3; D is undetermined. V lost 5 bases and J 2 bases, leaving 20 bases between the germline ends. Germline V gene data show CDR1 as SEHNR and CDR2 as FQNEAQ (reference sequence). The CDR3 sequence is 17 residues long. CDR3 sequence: CASSPPTQGSPTDTQYF. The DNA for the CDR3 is TGTGCCAGCAGCCCCCCCACTCAAGGCAGTCCCACAGATACGCAGTATTTT.

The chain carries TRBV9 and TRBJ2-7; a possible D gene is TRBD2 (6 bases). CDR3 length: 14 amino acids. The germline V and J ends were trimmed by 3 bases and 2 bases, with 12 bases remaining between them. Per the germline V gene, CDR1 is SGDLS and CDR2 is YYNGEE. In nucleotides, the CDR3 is TGTGCCAGCAGCGAGGAGGGCTACACCTACGAGCAGTACTTC. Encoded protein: CASSEEGYTYEQYF. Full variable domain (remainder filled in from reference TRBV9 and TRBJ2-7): DSGVTQTPKHLITATGQRVTLRCSPRSGDLSVYWYQQSLDQGLQFLIQYYNGEERAKGNILERFSAQQFPDLHSELNLSSLELGDSALYFCASSEEGYTYEQYFGPGTRLTVT.

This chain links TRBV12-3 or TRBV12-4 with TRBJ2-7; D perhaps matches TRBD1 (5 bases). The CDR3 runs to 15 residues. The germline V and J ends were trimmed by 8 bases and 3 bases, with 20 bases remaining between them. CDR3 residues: CASLGALAPGYEQYF. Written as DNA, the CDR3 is TGTGCCAGCCTAGGGGCCTTAGCCCCAGGCTACGAGCAGTACTTC.

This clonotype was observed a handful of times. CDR3 amino acids: CSVVGGGVNTDTQYF. As DNA, the CDR3 is TGCAGCGTTGTTGGTGGGGGGGTCAACACAGATACGCAGTATTTT. The chain is built from TRBV29-1 and TRBJ2-3; 7 bases are shared with TRBD2. Losses at the gene ends were 4 bases for V and 2 bases for J; bases not matched to a gene: 9. The CDR3 loop spans 15 amino acids. Per the germline V gene, CDR1 is SQVTM and CDR2 is ANQGSEA.

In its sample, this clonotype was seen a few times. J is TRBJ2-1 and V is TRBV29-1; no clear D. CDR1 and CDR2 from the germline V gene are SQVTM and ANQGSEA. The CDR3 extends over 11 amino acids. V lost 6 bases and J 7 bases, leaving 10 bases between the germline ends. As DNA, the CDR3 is TGCAGCGTCCGGCAGTGGAATGAGCAGTTCTTC. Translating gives CSVRQWNEQFF.

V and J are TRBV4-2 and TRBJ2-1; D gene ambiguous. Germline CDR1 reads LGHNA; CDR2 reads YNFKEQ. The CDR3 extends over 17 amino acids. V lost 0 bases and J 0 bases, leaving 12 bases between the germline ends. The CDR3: CASSQEWEPSSYNEQFF. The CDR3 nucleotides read TGTGCCAGCAGCCAAGAATGGGAACCTAGCTCCTACAATGAGCAGTTCTTC.

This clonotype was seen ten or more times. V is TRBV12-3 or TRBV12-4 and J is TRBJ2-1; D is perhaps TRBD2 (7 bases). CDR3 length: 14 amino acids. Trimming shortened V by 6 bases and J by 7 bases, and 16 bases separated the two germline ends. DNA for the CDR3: TGTGCCAGCAGCCGAGGGGGGGGGATAAATGAGCAGTTCTTC. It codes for CASSRGGGINEQFF.

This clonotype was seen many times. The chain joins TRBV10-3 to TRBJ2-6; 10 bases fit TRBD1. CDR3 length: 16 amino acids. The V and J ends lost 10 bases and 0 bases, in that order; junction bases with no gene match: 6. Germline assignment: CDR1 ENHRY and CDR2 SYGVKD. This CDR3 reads CANSGTGVSGANVLTF. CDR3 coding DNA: TGTGCCAATTCCGGGACAGGGGTCTCTGGGGCCAACGTCCTGACTTTC.

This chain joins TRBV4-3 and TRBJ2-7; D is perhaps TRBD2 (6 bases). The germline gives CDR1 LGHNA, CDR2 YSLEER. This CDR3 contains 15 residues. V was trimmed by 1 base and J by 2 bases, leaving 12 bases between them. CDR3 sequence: CASSQGGVPTYEQYF. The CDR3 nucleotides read TGCGCCAGCAGCCAAGGGGGGGTCCCAACCTACGAGCAGTACTTC.

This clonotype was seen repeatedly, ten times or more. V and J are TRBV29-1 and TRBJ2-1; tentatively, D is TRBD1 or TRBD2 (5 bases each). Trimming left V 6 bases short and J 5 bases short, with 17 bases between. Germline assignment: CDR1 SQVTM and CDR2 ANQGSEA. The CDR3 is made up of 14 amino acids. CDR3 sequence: CSVNGQGEDNEQFF. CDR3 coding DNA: TGCAGCGTCAATGGCCAGGGAGAGGACAATGAGCAGTTCTTC.

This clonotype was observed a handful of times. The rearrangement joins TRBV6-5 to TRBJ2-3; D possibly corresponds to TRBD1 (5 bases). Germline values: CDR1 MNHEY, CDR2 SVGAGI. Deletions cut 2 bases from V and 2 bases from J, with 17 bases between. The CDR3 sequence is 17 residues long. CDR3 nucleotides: TGTGCCAGCAGTTACGAGGCGGCCAGGGAACCCACAGATACGCAGTATTTT. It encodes CASSYEAAREPTDTQYF.

DNA for the CDR3: TGCAGCGGTCAGGACGGATCCTACGAGCAGTACGTC. It specifies CSGQDGSYEQYV. This chain uses TRBV29-1 with TRBJ2-7; D call uncertain. The CDR3 spans 12 residues. Germline assignment: CDR1 SQVTM and CDR2 ANQGSEA. The V end was cut by 7 bases, the J end by 1 base, with 11 bases between.

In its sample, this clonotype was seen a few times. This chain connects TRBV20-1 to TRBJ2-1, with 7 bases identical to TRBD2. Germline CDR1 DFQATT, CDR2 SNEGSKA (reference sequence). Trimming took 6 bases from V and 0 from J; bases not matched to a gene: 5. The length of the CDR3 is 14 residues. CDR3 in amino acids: CSALGLDSYNEQFF. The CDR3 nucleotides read TGCAGTGCACTTGGACTAGACTCCTACAATGAGCAGTTCTTC.

CDR3 protein: CASSASWNEQFF. CDR3 sequence (DNA): TGTGCCAGCAGCGCCTCATGGAATGAGCAGTTCTTC. The chain is built from TRBV9 and TRBJ2-1; D is unresolved. The CDR3 totals 12 residues. V was trimmed by 3 bases and J by 7 bases, leaving 8 bases between them. Germline-derived CDR1 and CDR2 are SGDLS and YYNGEE. Full variable domain (missing parts from reference TRBV9 and TRBJ2-1): DSGVTQTPKHLITATGQRVTLRCSPRSGDLSVYWYQQSLDQGLQFLIQYYNGEERAKGNILERFSAQQFPDLHSELNLSSLELGDSALYFCASSASWNEQFFGPGTRLTVL.

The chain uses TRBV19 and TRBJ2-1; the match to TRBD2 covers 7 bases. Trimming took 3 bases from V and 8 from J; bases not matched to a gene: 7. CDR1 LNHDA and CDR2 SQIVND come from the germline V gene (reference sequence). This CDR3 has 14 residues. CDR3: CASSIGEGSDEQFF. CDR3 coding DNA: TGTGCCAGTAGTATCGGGGAGGGGTCGGATGAGCAGTTCTTC.

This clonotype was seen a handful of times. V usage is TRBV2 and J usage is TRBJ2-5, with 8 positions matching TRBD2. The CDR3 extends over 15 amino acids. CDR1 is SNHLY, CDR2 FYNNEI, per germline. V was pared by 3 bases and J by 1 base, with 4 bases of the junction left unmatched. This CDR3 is CASSDGGASQETQYF. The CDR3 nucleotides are TGTGCCAGCAGTGACGGGGGGGCGAGCCAAGAGACCCAGTACTTC.

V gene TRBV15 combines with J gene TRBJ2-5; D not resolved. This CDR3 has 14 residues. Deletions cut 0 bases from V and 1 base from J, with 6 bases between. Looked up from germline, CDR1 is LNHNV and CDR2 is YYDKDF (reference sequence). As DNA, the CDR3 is TGTGCCACCAGCAGAGAAGCAGCCCAAGAGACCCAGTACTTC. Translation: CATSREAAQETQYF.

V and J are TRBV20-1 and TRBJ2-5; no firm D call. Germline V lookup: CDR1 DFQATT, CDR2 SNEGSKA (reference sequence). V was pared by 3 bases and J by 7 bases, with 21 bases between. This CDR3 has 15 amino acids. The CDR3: CSARRNDPRSVTQYF. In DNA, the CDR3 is TGCAGTGCTAGGAGAAACGACCCAAGGAGTGTGACCCAGTACTTC.

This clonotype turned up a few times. Here the CDR3 reads CSARGDRTRANEQFF. The CDR3 coding sequence is TGCAGTGCTAGGGGTGACCGGACTAGGGCCAATGAGCAGTTCTTC. The chain recombines TRBV20-1 with TRBJ2-1, with 7 bases lining up with TRBD2. The CDR3 is made up of 15 amino acids. V lost 3 bases, J lost 6 bases, and 11 bases stayed unmatched. Germline values: CDR1 DFQATT, CDR2 SNEGSKA (reference sequence).

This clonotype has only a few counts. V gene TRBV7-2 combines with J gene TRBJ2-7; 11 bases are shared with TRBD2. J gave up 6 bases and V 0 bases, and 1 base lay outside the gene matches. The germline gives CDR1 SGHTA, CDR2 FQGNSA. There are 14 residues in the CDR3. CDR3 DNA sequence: TGTGCCAGCAGCTTAGCCACTAGCGGGGGCGAGCAGTACTTC. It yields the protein CASSLATSGGEQYF.

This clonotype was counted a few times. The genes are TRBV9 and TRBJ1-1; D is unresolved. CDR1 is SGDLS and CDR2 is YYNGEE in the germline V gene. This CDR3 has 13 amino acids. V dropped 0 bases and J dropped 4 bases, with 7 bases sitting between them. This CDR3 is CASSVGLSTEAFF. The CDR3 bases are TGTGCCAGCAGCGTAGGGCTTAGCACTGAAGCTTTCTTT.

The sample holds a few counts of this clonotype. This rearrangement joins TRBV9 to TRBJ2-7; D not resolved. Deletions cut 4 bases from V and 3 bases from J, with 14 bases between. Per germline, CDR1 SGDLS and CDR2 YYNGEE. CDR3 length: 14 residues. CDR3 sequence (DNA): TGTGCCAGCAGCTACTCGGGCCGAAGCTACGAGCAGTACTTC. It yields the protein CASSYSGRSYEQYF.

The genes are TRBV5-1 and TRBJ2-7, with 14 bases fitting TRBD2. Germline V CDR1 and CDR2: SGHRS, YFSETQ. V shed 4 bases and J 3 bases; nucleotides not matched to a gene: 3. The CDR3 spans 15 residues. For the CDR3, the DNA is TGCGCCAGCAGCCCCGGGACTAGCGGGGGCTACGAGCAGTACTTC. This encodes CASSPGTSGGYEQYF.

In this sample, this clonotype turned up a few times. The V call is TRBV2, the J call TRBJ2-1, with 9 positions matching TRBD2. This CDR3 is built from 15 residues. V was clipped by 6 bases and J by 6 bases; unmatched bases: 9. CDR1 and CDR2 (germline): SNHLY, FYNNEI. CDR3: CASRGGGGALNEQFF. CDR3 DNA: TGTGCCAGCAGGGGAGGCGGGGGGGCCCTCAATGAGCAGTTCTTC.